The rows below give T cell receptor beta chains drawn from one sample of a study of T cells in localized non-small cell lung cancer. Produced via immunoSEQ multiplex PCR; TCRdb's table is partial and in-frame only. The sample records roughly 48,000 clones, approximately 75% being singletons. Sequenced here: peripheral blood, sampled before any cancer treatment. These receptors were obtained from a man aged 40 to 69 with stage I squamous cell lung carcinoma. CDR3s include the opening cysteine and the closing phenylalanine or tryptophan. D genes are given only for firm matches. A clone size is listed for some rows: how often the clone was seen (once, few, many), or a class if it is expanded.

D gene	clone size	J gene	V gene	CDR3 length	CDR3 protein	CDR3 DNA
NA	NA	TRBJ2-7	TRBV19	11	CASSYLDEQYF	TGTGCCAGTAGTTACCTAGACGAGCAGTACTTC
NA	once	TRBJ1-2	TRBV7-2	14	CASSLELGAGGYTF	TGTGCCAGCAGCTTAGAACTGGGGGCAGGCGGCTACACCTTC
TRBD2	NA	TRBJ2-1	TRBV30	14	CAWSFSGGLSEQFF	TGTGCCTGGAGTTTCAGCGGGGGTCTCAGCGAGCAGTTCTTC
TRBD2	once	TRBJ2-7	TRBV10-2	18	CASSLSGGRAFGGYEQYF	TGCGCCAGCAGCTTAAGCGGGGGGCGGGCCTTTGGTGGGTACGAGCAGTACTTC
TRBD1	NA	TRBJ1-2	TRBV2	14	CASSENTRGPGYTF	TGTGCCAGCAGTGAAAATACCAGGGGGCCTGGCTACACCTTC
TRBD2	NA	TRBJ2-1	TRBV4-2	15	CASSQGDERGDEQFF	TGTGCCAGCAGCCAAGGGGATGAGCGGGGGGACGAGCAGTTCTTC
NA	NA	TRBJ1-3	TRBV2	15	CASSPNPGVGNTIYF	TGTGCCAGCAGCCCCAACCCAGGGGTTGGAAACACCATATATTTT
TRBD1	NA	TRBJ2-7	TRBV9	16	CASSVGEGQGYYEQYF	TGTGCCAGCAGCGTAGGTGAGGGACAGGGTTACTACGAGCAGTACTTC
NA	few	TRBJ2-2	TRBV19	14	CASSIWTQTGELFF	TGTGCCAGTAGTATTTGGACACAGACCGGGGAGCTGTTTTTT
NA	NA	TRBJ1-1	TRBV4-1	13	CASKDPLNTEAFF	TGCGCCAGCAAGGACCCCTTGAACACTGAAGCTTTCTTT
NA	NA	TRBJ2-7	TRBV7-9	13	CASSLARDGEQYF	TGTGCCAGCAGCTTAGCCCGGGATGGCGAGCAGTACTTC
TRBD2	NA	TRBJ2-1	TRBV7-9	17	CASSPTSGGASYNEQFF	TGTGCCAGCAGTCCAACTAGCGGGGGGGCATCCTACAATGAGCAGTTCTTC
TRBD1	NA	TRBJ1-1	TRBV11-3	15	CASSLDPGQGSEAFF	TGTGCCAGCAGCTTAGACCCCGGACAGGGAAGTGAAGCTTTCTTT
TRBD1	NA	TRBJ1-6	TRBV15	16	CATSSPDRDRGSPLHF	TGTGCCACCAGCAGTCCCGACCGGGACAGGGGGTCACCCCTCCACTTT
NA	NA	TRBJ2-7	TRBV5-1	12	CASSFGQYEQYF	TGCGCCAGCAGCTTTGGACAGTACGAGCAGTACTTC
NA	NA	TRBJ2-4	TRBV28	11	CASTFTNIQYF	TGTGCCAGCACCTTCACAAACATTCAGTACTTC
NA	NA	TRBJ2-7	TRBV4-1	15	CASSQARGAPYEQYF	TGCGCCAGCAGCCAAGCCCGAGGGGCCCCCTACGAGCAGTACTTC
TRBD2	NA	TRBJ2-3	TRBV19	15	CASTPLAGGPDTQYF	TGTGCCAGTACCCCCCTAGCGGGGGGGCCAGATACGCAGTATTTT
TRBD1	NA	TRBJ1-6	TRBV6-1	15	CASSWDSSYNSPLHF	TGTGCCAGCAGTTGGGACAGCTCCTATAATTCACCCCTCCACTTT
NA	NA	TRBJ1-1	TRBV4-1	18	CASSQGPLTRRANTEAFF	TGCGCCAGCAGCCAAGGACCTCTTACCCGGAGAGCAAACACTGAAGCTTTCTTT
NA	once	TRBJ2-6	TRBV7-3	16	CASSLSFMSGANVLTF	TGTGCCAGCAGCTTAAGTTTCATGTCTGGGGCCAACGTCCTGACTTTC
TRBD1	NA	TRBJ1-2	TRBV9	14	CASSVTGTAYGYTF	TGTGCCAGCAGCGTAACCGGGACAGCCTATGGCTACACCTTC
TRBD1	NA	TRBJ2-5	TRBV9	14	CASSSTGGQETQYF	TGTGCCAGCAGCTCTACAGGGGGCCAAGAGACCCAGTACTTC
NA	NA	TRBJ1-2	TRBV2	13	CASSEGQRHGYTF	TGTGCCAGCAGTGAAGGACAGAGACATGGCTACACCTTC
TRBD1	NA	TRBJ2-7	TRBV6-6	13	CASRRDRDREQYF	TGTGCCAGCAGGAGGGACAGGGACCGCGAGCAGTACTTC
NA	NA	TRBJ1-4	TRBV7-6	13	CASSAGRGEKLFF	TGTGCCAGCAGCGCGGGGAGGGGCGAAAAACTGTTTTTT
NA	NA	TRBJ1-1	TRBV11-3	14	CASSLRPGNTEAFF	TGTGCCAGCAGCTTAAGACCCGGGAACACTGAAGCTTTCTTT
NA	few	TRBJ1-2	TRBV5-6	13	CASSPTENYGYTF	TGTGCCAGCAGCCCGACAGAAAACTATGGCTACACCTTC
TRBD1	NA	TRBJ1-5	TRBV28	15	CASSPNRGDNQPQHF	TGTGCCAGCAGTCCTAACAGGGGTGACAATCAGCCCCAGCATTTT
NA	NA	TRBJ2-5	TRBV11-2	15	CASRGLKIRQETQYF	TGTGCCAGCAGGGGACTTAAGATTCGCCAAGAGACCCAGTACTTC
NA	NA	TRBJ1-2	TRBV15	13	CATSVGTFYGYTF	TGTGCCACCAGCGTCGGGACATTTTATGGCTACACCTTC
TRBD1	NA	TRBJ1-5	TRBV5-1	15	CASSLGQGYDQPQHF	TGCGCCAGCAGCTTGGGACAGGGTTATGATCAGCCCCAGCATTTT
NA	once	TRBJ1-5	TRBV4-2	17	CASSQEGRAGGNQPQHF	TGTGCCAGCAGCCAAGAGGGTAGGGCAGGGGGCAATCAGCCCCAGCATTTT
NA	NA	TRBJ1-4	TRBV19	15	CASSPGGATNEKLFF	TGTGCCAGTAGTCCTGGCGGTGCAACTAATGAAAAACTGTTTTTT
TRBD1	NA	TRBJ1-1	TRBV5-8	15	CASSLRTGSYTEAFF	TGTGCCAGCAGCTTAAGGACAGGGTCGTACACTGAAGCTTTCTTT
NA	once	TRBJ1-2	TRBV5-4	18	CASWIKGKGLNPNYGYTF	TGTGCCAGCTGGATTAAGGGGAAGGGCCTAAATCCTAACTATGGCTACACCTTC
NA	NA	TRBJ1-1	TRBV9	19	CASSPSPGRDTFLKTEAFF	TGTGCCAGCAGCCCTAGCCCTGGACGAGATACGTTCCTTAAGACTGAAGCTTTCTTT
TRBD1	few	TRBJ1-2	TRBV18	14	CASSLDRANYGYTF	TGTGCCAGCTCTCTGGACAGGGCTAACTATGGCTACACCTTC
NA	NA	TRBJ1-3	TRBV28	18	CASSLAQGIGGSGNTIYF	TGTGCCAGCAGTTTAGCCCAGGGTATCGGGGGCTCTGGAAACACCATATATTTT
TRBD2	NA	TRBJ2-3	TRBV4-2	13	CASSQGGGDTQYF	TGTGCCAGCAGCCAAGGGGGAGGGGATACGCAGTATTTT
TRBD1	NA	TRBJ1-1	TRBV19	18	CASQSSTPGQGRRTEAFF	TGTGCCAGTCAAAGTTCAACCCCGGGACAGGGTCGGAGGACTGAAGCTTTCTTT
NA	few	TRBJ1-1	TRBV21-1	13	CASIGTANTEAFF	TGTGCCAGCATCGGGACAGCGAACACTGAAGCTTTCTTT
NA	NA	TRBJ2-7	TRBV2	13	CASKKALPGEQYF	TGTGCCAGCAAAAAAGCTTTACCCGGGGAGCAGTACTTC
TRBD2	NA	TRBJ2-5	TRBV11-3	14	CASSSGLASETQYF	TGTGCCAGCAGCTCGGGACTAGCTTCGGAGACCCAGTACTTC
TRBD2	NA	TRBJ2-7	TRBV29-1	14	CSVEAAGGPYEQYF	TGCAGCGTTGAAGCAGCGGGGGGGCCCTACGAGCAGTACTTC
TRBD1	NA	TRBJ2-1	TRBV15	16	CATSRNLETGANEQFF	TGTGCCACCAGCAGAAATTTGGAGACAGGGGCAAATGAGCAGTTCTTC
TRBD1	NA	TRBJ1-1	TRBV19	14	CASSMPGGNRGAFF	TGTGCCAGTAGTATGCCAGGGGGCAATCGGGGAGCTTTCTTT
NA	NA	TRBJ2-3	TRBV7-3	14	CASSSTSSTDTQYF	TGTGCCAGCAGCTCAACCTCTAGCACAGATACGCAGTATTTT
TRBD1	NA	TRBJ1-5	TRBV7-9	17	CASSLGLGQGDNQPQHF	TGTGCCAGCAGCTTAGGATTAGGACAGGGGGACAATCAGCCCCAGCATTTT
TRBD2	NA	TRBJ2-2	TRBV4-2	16	CASSQVEGAGAWELFF	TGTGCCAGCAGCCAAGTGGAAGGAGCGGGAGCCTGGGAGCTGTTTTTT
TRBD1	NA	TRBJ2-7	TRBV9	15	CASSVVGTGPYEQYF	TGTGCCAGCAGCGTAGTGGGGACAGGGCCCTACGAGCAGTACTTC
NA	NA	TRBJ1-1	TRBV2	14	CANQVGTGNTEAFF	TGTGCCAACCAAGTCGGGACTGGGAACACTGAAGCTTTCTTT
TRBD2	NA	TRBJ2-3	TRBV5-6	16	CASSFLAGVQPDTQYF	TGTGCCAGCAGCTTTCTAGCGGGGGTCCAGCCAGATACGCAGTATTTT
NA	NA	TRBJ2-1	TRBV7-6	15	CASSLEGKGSDEQFF	TGTGCCAGCAGCTTAGAGGGGAAGGGGAGCGATGAGCAGTTCTTC
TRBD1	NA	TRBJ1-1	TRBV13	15	CASSVAGGVHTEAFF	TGTGCCAGCAGCGTAGCAGGGGGCGTTCACACTGAAGCTTTCTTT
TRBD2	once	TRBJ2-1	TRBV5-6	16	CASSLRLWRGGSEQFF	TGTGCCAGCAGCCTACGACTGTGGCGGGGGGGAAGTGAGCAGTTCTTC
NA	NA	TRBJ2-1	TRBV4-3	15	CASSQAATPGAEQFF	TGCGCCAGCAGCCAAGCCGCAACCCCGGGGGCTGAGCAGTTCTTC